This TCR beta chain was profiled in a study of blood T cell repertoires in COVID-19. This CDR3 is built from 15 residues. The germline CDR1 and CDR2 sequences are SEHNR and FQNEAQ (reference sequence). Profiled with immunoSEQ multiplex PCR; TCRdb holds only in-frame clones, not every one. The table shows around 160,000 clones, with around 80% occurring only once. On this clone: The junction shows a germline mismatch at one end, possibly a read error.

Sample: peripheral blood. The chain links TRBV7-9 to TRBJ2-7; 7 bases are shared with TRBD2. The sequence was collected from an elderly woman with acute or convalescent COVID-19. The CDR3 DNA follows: TGTGCCAGCAGCCCGTATCGGGACTACTCCCACGAGCAGTACTTC. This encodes CASSPYRDYSHEQYF. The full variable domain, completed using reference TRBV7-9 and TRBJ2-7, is DTGVSQNPRHKITKRGQNVTFRCDPISEHNRLYWYRQTLGQGPEFLTYFQNEAQLEKSRLLSDRFSAERPKGSFSTLEIQRTEQGDSAMYLCASSPYRDYSHEQYFGPGTRLTVT.